The entry below describes one T cell receptor (beta chain). It has no known antigen specificity. Base-call qualities are not available, and no considerably larger clone is one nucleotide away. This sample was taken from a study of control samples from healthy donors and cancer patients (dated by TCRdb to the early 2020s). The receptor library was made with the immunoSEQ multiplex PCR assay. What TCRdb holds here is the immuneACCESS table cut down to in-frame rearrangements. Part of the clones is not present; checked against another copy, under half of the missing clones reflect an unresolved V gene, and the others are unexplained. The sample records 150,000 or so clones, roughly 93% of which are singletons. Less than 6% of the sample is taken by the ten largest. The TCR was taken from a man between 18 and 35 years old in good health. The sample comprised blood.

In nucleotides, the sequence is TGTGCCAGCAGCGAGGGGCGGCGACTAGGCCAAGAGACCCAGTACTTC. This yields the protein CASSEGRRLGQETQYF. This sequence uses TRBV9 and TRBJ2-5, with TRBD2 perhaps the D gene, on 6 matching bases. Deletion took 3 bases off V and 1 base off J, with a span of 16 bases between the germline ends. The CDR3 runs 16 amino acids, cysteine and phenylalanine included. Kept here is only the CDR3 DNA, which spans 48 bases and is read in frame from base 1. CDR1 and CDR2 are drawn from the germline V gene: SGDLS, YYNGEE.